What follows are 2 T cell receptor beta chains derived from one specimen sequenced in a study of vaccination effects on CD4 cells after COVID-19. Antigen-specific CD4+ T cells were first expanded with viral peptide pools by the ViraFEST assay and only then sequenced. Subsequent to 10 days of culture, CD4+ T cells were isolated. The cohort was immunized with two doses of either the BNT162b2 or mRNA-1273 vaccine. Their target antigens are unknown. This table comes from immunoSEQ multiplex PCR, and its TCRdb copy is limited to in-frame clones, with some not included. The repertoire consists of around 24,000 clones, with more than 80% occurring once and the leading ten covering roughly 6%. Specimen: CD4+ T cells from PBMCs cultured with SARS-CoV-2 spike peptides, collected after COVID-19 vaccination. All receptors derive from a human donor who received a COVID-19 vaccine. Some clones in this sample may be carry-over from other donors' samples.

The rearrangement links TRBV3-1 (or the pseudogene TRBV3-2) to TRBJ2-5, with 9 nucleotides matching TRBD1. The CDR3 is made up of 14 amino acids. Germline CDR1 and CDR2: LGHDT and YNNKEL (reference sequence). J was trimmed by 5 bases and V by 3 bases; bases with no gene match: 4. The chain's CDR3 is CASSQVTGGETQYF. The CDR3 coding sequence is TGTGCCAGCAGCCAGGTGACAGGGGGGGAGACCCAGTACTTC.

The chain combines TRBV7-3 with TRBJ2-7, with no clear D. The germline V and J ends were trimmed by 5 bases and 3 bases, with 17 bases remaining between them. The CDR3 consists of 15 residues. Germline V gene data show CDR1 as SGHTA and CDR2 as FQGTGA. CDR3 region: CASSPMSANYYEQYF. The CDR3 nucleotides are TGTGCCAGCAGCCCCATGTCCGCCAATTACTACGAGCAGTACTTC.